These 8 T cell receptor beta chains were sequenced from one sample in a study of shared clonotypes between healthy human individuals. Profiled with immunoSEQ multiplex PCR; TCRdb holds only in-frame clones, not every one. This sample has 1,400,000 or so clones, with less than 99% found just once. Sequencing input: naive CD4+ T cells sorted from blood. Specified subset: CD45RA+ positively selected. These TCRs come from a man aged 25-40 years in good health.

This chain connects TRBV28 to TRBJ2-3; either TRBD1 or TRBD2 may supply D (5 bases each). The germline CDR1 and CDR2 sequences are MDHEN and SYDVKM. This CDR3 has 14 amino acids. V lost 2 bases to trimming and J lost 0 bases, with 6 bases between them. This CDR3 is CASSLRDSTDTQYF. The CDR3 coding sequence is TGTGCCAGCAGTTTAAGGGACAGCACAGATACGCAGTATTTT.

The genes are TRBV6-6 and TRBJ2-1, with 9 bases matching TRBD2. Per germline, CDR1 MNHNY and CDR2 SVGAGI (reference sequence). Germline trimming cut 2 bases from V and 5 bases from J; bases unmatched to any gene: 4. The CDR3 spans 15 residues. The chain's CDR3 is CASSYEAGGNNEQFF. Written as DNA, the CDR3 is TGTGCCAGCAGTTACGAAGCGGGAGGTAACAATGAGCAGTTCTTC.

This chain joins TRBV2 and TRBJ2-5; TRBD2 is a possible D gene (6 bases). Trimming took off 4 bases at V and 3 bases at J, with 9 bases between the two ends. The CDR3 length is 13 residues. Germline V gives CDR1 SNHLY, CDR2 FYNNEI. The CDR3 region is CASSGWGEETQYF. CDR3 sequence (DNA): TGTGCCAGCAGTGGCTGGGGGGAAGAGACCCAGTACTTC. The complete variable domain, with remaining parts taken from reference TRBV2 and TRBJ2-5, reads EPEVTQTPSHQVTQMGQEVILRCVPISNHLYFYWYRQILGQKVEFLVSFYNNEISEKSEIFDDQFSVERPDGSNFTLKIRSTKLEDSAMYFCASSGWGEETQYFGPGTRLLVL.

This clone was counted a single time. The genes are TRBV7-6 and TRBJ2-1; TRBD2 matches 11 bases. The CDR3 is made up of 15 amino acids. Germline V gives CDR1 SGHVS, CDR2 FNYEAQ. Trimming removed 8 bases from V and 8 bases from J; junction bases left unmatched: 11. The CDR3 loop is CASQLAGVYPDEQFF. CDR3 in DNA: TGTGCCAGCCAACTAGCGGGAGTTTATCCCGATGAGCAGTTCTTC. Complete variable domain (other parts from reference TRBV7-6 and TRBJ2-1): GAGVSQSPRYKVTKRGQDVALRCDPISGHVSLYWYRQALGQGPEFLTYFNYEAQQDKSGLPNDRFSAERPEGSISTLTIQRTEQRDSAMYRCASQLAGVYPDEQFFGPGTRLTVL.

The V and J genes are TRBV6-1 and TRBJ2-4; TRBD1 agrees at 10 bases. CDR3 size: 19 residues. Germline V gene lookup returns CDR1 MNHNS and CDR2 SASEGT. Trimming took 1 base from V and 6 from J; bases not matched to a gene: 15. The CDR3 sequence is CASSEVSGDRGRRANIQYF. CDR3 in DNA: TGTGCCAGCAGTGAAGTTTCGGGTGACAGGGGGCGCCGGGCAAACATTCAGTACTTC.

Turning to this clone: This CDR3 is also generated by other DNA sequences in the sample. This chain connects TRBV30 to TRBJ2-7, with D possibly matching TRBD1 (6 bases). The germline CDR1 and CDR2 sequences are GTSNPN and SVGIG (reference sequence). Trimming left V 4 bases short and J 3 bases short, with 7 bases between. The CDR3 is made up of 11 amino acids. CDR3 nucleotides: TGTGCCTGGAAGGACAGCTACGAGCAGTACTTC. Encoded protein: CAWKDSYEQYF. The entire variable domain, with the rest obtained from reference TRBV30 and TRBJ2-7, is as follows: SQTIHQWPATLVQPVGSPLSLECTVEGTSNPNLYWYRQAAGRGLQLLFYSVGIGQISSEVPQNLSASRPQDRQFILSSKKLLLSDSGFYLCAWKDSYEQYFGPGTRLTVT.

V usage is TRBV28 and J usage is TRBJ1-3, with 8 nucleotides matching TRBD1. The CDR3 has 16 residues. The ends lost 3 bases at V and 3 bases at J; junction bases unmatched: 7. Germline V lookup: CDR1 MDHEN, CDR2 SYDVKM. The CDR3, as DNA: TGTGCCAGCAGTTTTCAGGGGGCAGCGGTTGGAAACACCATATATTTT. Protein product: CASSFQGAAVGNTIYF. The entire variable domain, with the rest obtained from reference TRBV28 and TRBJ1-3, is as follows: DVKVTQSSRYLVKRTGEKVFLECVQDMDHENMFWYRQDPGLGLRLIYFSYDVKMKEKGDIPEGYSVSREKKERFSLILESASTNQTSMYLCASSFQGAAVGNTIYFGEGSWLTVV.

CDR3 nucleotides: TGTGCCAGTAGTATAGAAGGACTCACCAATCAGCCCCAGCATTTT. It codes for CASSIEGLTNQPQHF. The rearrangement links TRBV19 to TRBJ1-5; D unclear. V lost 0 bases and J 3 bases, leaving 9 bases between the germline ends. This CDR3 region has 15 residues. Germline CDR1 and CDR2: LNHDA and SQIVND (reference sequence). Using reference TRBV19 and TRBJ1-5 for the parts outside the CDR3, the full variable domain is DGGITQSPKYLFRKEGQNVTLSCEQNLNHDAMYWYRQDPGQGLRLIYYSQIVNDFQKGDIAEGYSVSREKKESFPLTVTSAQKNPTAFYLCASSIEGLTNQPQHFGDGTRLSIL.